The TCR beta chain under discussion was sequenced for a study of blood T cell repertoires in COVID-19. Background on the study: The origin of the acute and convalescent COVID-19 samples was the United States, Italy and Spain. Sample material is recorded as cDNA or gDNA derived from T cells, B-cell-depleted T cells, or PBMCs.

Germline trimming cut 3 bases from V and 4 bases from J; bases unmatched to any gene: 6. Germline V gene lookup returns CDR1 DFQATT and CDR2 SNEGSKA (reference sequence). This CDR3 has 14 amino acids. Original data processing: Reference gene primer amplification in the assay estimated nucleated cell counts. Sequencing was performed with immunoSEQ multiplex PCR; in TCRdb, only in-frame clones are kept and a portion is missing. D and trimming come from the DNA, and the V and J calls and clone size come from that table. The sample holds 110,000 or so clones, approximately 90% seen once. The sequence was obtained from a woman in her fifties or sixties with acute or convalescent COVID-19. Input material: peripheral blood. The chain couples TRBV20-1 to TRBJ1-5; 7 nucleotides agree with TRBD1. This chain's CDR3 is CSASKTGRNQPQHF. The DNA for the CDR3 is TGCAGTGCTAGTAAGACAGGGCGTAATCAGCCCCAGCATTTT.